The sequence of this TCR beta chain was determined in a study of T cells in women clearing cervical HPV infection. Turning to the study itself: Cases were women with histologically confirmed HPV16-related CIN3 or worse, including 2 invasive cancers. Notes on the study in general: It is unknown whether associations predate infection; no effector/memory or HPV-specific sorting. T-cell numbers per sample were unknown and may explain richness differences. TRBV6-7 abundance was lower in cases than controls (0.11% versus 0.16%).

Trimming removed 4 bases from V and 1 base from J; junction bases left unmatched: 5. Germline CDR1 reads DFQATT; CDR2 reads SNEGSKA (reference sequence). This CDR3 has 15 residues. Sequencing was performed with immunoSEQ multiplex PCR; in TCRdb, only in-frame clones are kept and a portion is missing. The sample includes about 35,000 clones. With respect to this clone: Antigen specificity is unknown. The read gets to within 3 residues of the CDR3 end, and the germline J gene fills in the rest.

Sequencing used blood buffy coat. The chain couples TRBV20-1 to TRBJ2-3; TRBD2 agrees at 10 bases. The source of this sequence is a woman aged 18 to 69 with a cervical HPV16 infection that either progressed to CIN3+ or cleared (not recorded which). CDR3 DNA, as far as it was read: TGCAGTGCTACCTGGACTAGCGGTCGCACAGATACG. Amino acids: CSATWTSGRTDT. The whole CDR3 sequence reads CSATWTSGRTDTQYF.